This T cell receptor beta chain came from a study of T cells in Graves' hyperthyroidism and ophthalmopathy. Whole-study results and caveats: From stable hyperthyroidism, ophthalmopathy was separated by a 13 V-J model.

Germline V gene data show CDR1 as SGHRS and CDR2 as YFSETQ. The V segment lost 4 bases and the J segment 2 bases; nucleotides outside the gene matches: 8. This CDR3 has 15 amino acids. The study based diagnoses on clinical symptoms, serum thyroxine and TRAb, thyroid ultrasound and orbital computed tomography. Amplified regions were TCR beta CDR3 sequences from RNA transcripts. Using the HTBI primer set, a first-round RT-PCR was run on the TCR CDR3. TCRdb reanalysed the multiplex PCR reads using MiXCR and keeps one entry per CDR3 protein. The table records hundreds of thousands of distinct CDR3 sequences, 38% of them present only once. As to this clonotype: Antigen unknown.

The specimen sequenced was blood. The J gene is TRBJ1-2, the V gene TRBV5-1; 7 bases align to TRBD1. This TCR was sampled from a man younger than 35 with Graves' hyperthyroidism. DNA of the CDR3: TGCGCCAGCAGCACCGAAACAGGGGCCAACTATGGCTACACCTTC. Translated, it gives CASSTETGANYGYTF. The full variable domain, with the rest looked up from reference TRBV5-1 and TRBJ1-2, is KAGVTQTPRYLIKTRGQQVTLSCSPISGHRSVSWYQQTPGQGLQFLFEYFSETQRNKGNFPGRFSGRQFSNSRSEMNVSTLELGDSALYLCASSTETGANYGYTFGSGTRLTVV.